This TCR beta chain originates from a study of T cells expressing NK-cell markers. At the level of the study: Seven HCMV-seropositive donors and one seronegative donor made up the eight sequenced donors. Study results and limitations: The share of CD8+ T cells held by dominant NKG2C+ clonotypes was about 1.0-7.5% in about six donors. Dominance of the CD3+CD56-NKG2C+ fraction by these clonotypes also held in a few donors.

Germline V gene data show CDR1 as SGHVS and CDR2 as FQNEAQ. The CDR3 contains 13 residues. UMIs accompanied the 5'RACE template switching by which TCR beta cDNA was made. TCRdb re-analyzed the 5' RACE reads; it lists each CDR3 protein once, without DNA. This listing includes roughly 160,000 distinct CDR3 sequences. To note about this clonotype: Its antigen is not known.

Sequencing was carried out using blood T cells: a sorted CD56 or NKG2C T cell subset, CD4+ or CD8+ T cells, or bulk PBMC T cells (not recorded which). V usage is TRBV7-8 and J usage is TRBJ1-2. The sequence was collected from a man between 18 and 69 years old in good health. The CDR3 reads CASSPADGYGYTF.